Sequencing of this T cell receptor (beta chain) was carried out in a study of T-cell reconstitution after alpha-beta-depleted transplantation in children. Unique molecular identifiers tagged the TCRbeta library. MiXCR, run by TCRdb on the PCR reads, gives a single entry per CDR3 protein. This table holds 500,000 to 750,000 distinct CDR3 sequences, around 27% found once. V was clipped by 5 bases and J by 5 bases; unmatched bases: 16. Germline loops: CDR1 MNHEY, CDR2 SMNVEV (reference sequence). CDR3 length: 18 residues. Study-wide results and caveats: TCRbeta diversity was high at day 60 in some patients (a result of surviving recipient T cells and thymic progenitors). About two months after transplant, alpha-beta T cells reportedly came from several hundred expanded graft clones. T-cell counts and diversity at one year post-transplant came mainly from newly produced T cells.

Remarks on this clonotype: Antigen unknown.

This clonotype was obtained from a boy under two years old with Wiskott-Aldrich syndrome, due to receive a stem cell transplant. The V call is TRBV27, the J call TRBJ2-1, with 9 bases lining up with TRBD2. Material: PBMCs, obtained before TCRalphabeta/CD19-depleted stem cell transplant. The CDR3: CASSPSPVLAGANNEQFF. CDR3 sequence (DNA): TGTGCCAGCAGTCCAAGTCCGGTACTAGCGGGCGCTAACAATGAGCAGTTCTTC.